The following is a T cell receptor (beta chain) sequence with its context. The target antigen is unknown. TCR alpha and TCR beta cDNA libraries with sample barcodes and UMIs came from 5'RACE using constant-segment primers. TCRdb reprocessed the 5' RACE reads via MiXCR and lists one record per CDR3 protein. The profile shows some 120,000 distinct CDR3 sequences, about 17% of them singletons. The data are from a study of T-cell memory formation after mild COVID-19. Study findings and constraints: Among clones contracting day 15 to 85, CD4/CD8 was balanced, whereas later expanders leaned CD4+. Mainly in CM and EM were contracting CD4+ clones; CD8+ were in EMRA.

This CDR3 region has 19 residues. Germline CDR1 MGHRA, CDR2 YSYEKL. V lost 0 bases and J lost 3; bases outside the gene matches: 5. The source is an adult woman who had mild COVID-19 (a few samples of this study predate the infection). Cell type and time point are not known. V gene TRBV4-1 combines with J gene TRBJ2-1, with 16 bases identical to TRBD2. Sequenced sample: PBMCs or a T cell subset sorted from them (not recorded which). As DNA, the CDR3 is TGCGCCAGCAGCCAAGAGGGACTAGCGGGGGGGCCGAACTACAATGAGCAGTTCTTC. Its protein is CASSQEGLAGGPNYNEQFF.